This note documents a single T cell receptor (beta chain) sequence. The record originates from a study of shared clonotypes between healthy human individuals. Study-level background: Sampling drew on donors who were a couple of women and a few men aged 18 to 49. Each donor's CD8 memory used one plate, CD8 naive two, each CD4 subset three.

As handled by the study authors: Filtering differed, since immunoSEQ gave only junction sequences and no quality scores. Libraries were prepared by immunoSEQ multiplex PCR; TCRdb keeps only in-frame clonotypes and omits some of them. V and J calls plus clone size are reproduced from that table; the DNA served to infer D and trimming. The sample shows 2 million to 2.5 million clones, approximately 94% of them seen only once. V lost 5 bases to trimming and J lost 0 bases, with 7 bases between them. This CDR3 has 13 residues. Germline V gives CDR1 MNHEY, CDR2 SVGAGI. The chain is built from TRBV6-5 and TRBJ1-1; D gene uncertain. What was sequenced was naive CD4+ T cells sorted from blood. Subset in this sample: CD45RA+ positively selected. The clonotype originates from a man younger than 35 in good health. For the CDR3, the DNA is TGTGCCAGCAGTCAAAAGATGAACACTGAAGCTTTCTTT. Translated, it gives CASSQKMNTEAFF.